A selection of T cell receptor beta chains follows, all from one sample in a study of blood T cell repertoires in COVID-19. Sequencing was performed with immunoSEQ multiplex PCR; in TCRdb, only in-frame clones are kept and a portion is missing. The table lists roughly 160,000 clones, approximately 84% of them singletons. The sample was peripheral blood. The source of these receptors is a man between 18 and 35 years old with active or convalescent COVID-19. Both conserved end residues are part of each CDR3. D genes are given only for firm matches. Size tells how often a clone was seen (once, few, many) or the class of an expanded clone, and some rows leave it out.

-	16	-	TRBV6-6	TRBJ1-2	TGTGCCAGCAGTTACCCGGCCGGCGGCGCGAACTATGGCTACACCTTC	CASSYPAGGANYGYTF
-	15	-	TRBV27	TRBJ2-2	TGTGCCAGCAGTTTTTCGACAGGGAACACCGGGGAGCTGTTTTTT	CASSFSTGNTGELFF
-	16	-	TRBV7-2	TRBJ1-1	TGTGCCAGCAGCTCCCAGGCGGGGGGGCGGAACACTGAAGCTTTCTTT	CASSSQAGGRNTEAFF
TRBD1	17	-	TRBV5-1	TRBJ2-5	TGCGCCAGCACCCCATCCTGGGACAGGGGGCTAGGTGAGACCCAGTACTTC	CASTPSWDRGLGETQYF
-	11	-	TRBV6-5	TRBJ1-1	TGTGCCACCACACCGAACACTGAAGCTTTCTTT	CATTPNTEAFF
TRBD2	14	once	TRBV7-3	TRBJ2-1	TGTGCCAGCAGCTTAGCGGGGGGCTACAATGAGCAGTTCTTC	CASSLAGGYNEQFF
TRBD1	15	few	TRBV6-6	TRBJ1-5	TGTGCCAGCAGTTGGGACAGATATAGCAATCAGCCCCAGCATTTT	CASSWDRYSNQPQHF
-	14	-	TRBV7-2	TRBJ1-2	TGTGCCAGCAGCCAACGGGGGGGGATCTATGGCTACACCTTC	CASSQRGGIYGYTF
TRBD2	16	-	TRBV18	TRBJ2-3	TGTGCCAGCTCACCACTAGCGGGAGTAGGCACAGATACGCAGTATTTT	CASSPLAGVGTDTQYF
TRBD2	16	-	TRBV10-1	TRBJ2-7	TGCGCCGGGGGGACTAGCGGGCGTTCGGCCTCCTACGAGCAGTACTTC	CAGGTSGRSASYEQYF
-	14	-	TRBV11-3	TRBJ2-3	TGTGCCAGCAGCTTAGAGGGAGCGGCAGATACGCAGTATTTT	CASSLEGAADTQYF
-	13	once	TRBV12-5	TRBJ1-4	TGTGCTAGTGGTTTGAGACAGGACGAAAAACTGTTTTTT	CASGLRQDEKLFF
-	18	once	TRBV9	TRBJ1-6	TGTGCCAGCAGCGTAGGGGTCACGGGGACTTACTATAATTCACCCCTCCACTTT	CASSVGVTGTYYNSPLHF
TRBD1	16	-	TRBV3-1/TRBV3-2	TRBJ1-6	TGTGCCAGCAGCCAAATGGGGACAGGCAATAATTCACCCCTCCACTTT	CASSQMGTGNNSPLHF
TRBD1	16	-	TRBV15	TRBJ2-1	TGTGCCACCAGCAGAGGGACAGGTAACTCCTACAATGAGCAGTTCTTC	CATSRGTGNSYNEQFF
-	13	-	TRBV18	TRBJ2-4	TGTGCCAGCTCATCGGACAGCAAAAACATTCAGTACTTC	CASSSDSKNIQYF
-	15	-	TRBV5-1	TRBJ2-7	TGCGCCAGCAGCTTGTTGCCAGGGGGGCGCTACGAGCAGTACTTC	CASSLLPGGRYEQYF
TRBD1	15	-	TRBV25-1	TRBJ1-4	TGTGCCAGCAGCGATAGGGGGCTTTCTAATGAAAAACTGTTTTTT	CASSDRGLSNEKLFF
TRBD2	16	-	TRBV19	TRBJ2-2	TGTGCCAGTAGTGCCCTAGCGGGGGGGCCCGTCGGGGAGCTGTTTTTT	CASSALAGGPVGELFF
TRBD1	14	-	TRBV19	TRBJ2-7	TGTGCCAGTAACCCCGGGACAGGGGAATTCGAGCAGTACTTC	CASNPGTGEFEQYF
-	16	-	TRBV28	TRBJ2-5	TGTGCCAGCAGTTTACCGGGACAAGTTTCCCAAGAGACCCAGTACTTC	CASSLPGQVSQETQYF
-	15	-	TRBV4-1	TRBJ2-1	TGCGCCAGCAGCCAAGACAGGTTCGCAAACAATGAGCAGTTCTTC	CASSQDRFANNEQFF
TRBD1	15	-	TRBV6-5	TRBJ1-5	TGTGCCAGCAGACCGGACAGGGGGCAGGCTCAGCCCCAGCATTTT	CASRPDRGQAQPQHF
-	12	-	TRBV6-6	TRBJ2-7	TGTGCCAGCAGTCCCTCGGGGTACGAGCAGTACTTC	CASSPSGYEQYF
-	13	-	TRBV12-5	TRBJ1-3	TGTGCTAGTGGTTTCAGGGCTGGAAACACCATATATTTT	CASGFRAGNTIYF
-	16	few	TRBV5-5	TRBJ2-7	TGTGCCAGCAGCTTGAAAAAAGTCGAAGCGGAATACGAGCAGTACTTC	CASSLKKVEAEYEQYF
-	16	once	TRBV19	TRBJ2-7	TGTGCCAGTAGTATTGGAGACTACCCCTTTCCCTACGAGCAGTACTTC	CASSIGDYPFPYEQYF
-	11	-	TRBV20-1	TRBJ2-7	TGCAGTGCTACTAAGCGCTACGAGCAGTACTTC	CSATKRYEQYF
-	13	-	TRBV5-5	TRBJ1-1	TGTGCCAGCAGCTTGGAGGGGCTCGGTGAAGCTTTCTTT	CASSLEGLGEAFF
TRBD1	18	-	TRBV11-2	TRBJ1-2	TGTGCCAGCAGCCCAAGCACCGGGACAGGGTTCACTAACTATGGCTACACCTTC	CASSPSTGTGFTNYGYTF
-	16	-	TRBV15	TRBJ1-6	TGTGCCACCAGCAGACGCAGACAGGCGGGGGTCTCACCCCTCCACTTT	CATSRRRQAGVSPLHF
-	12	-	TRBV5-8	TRBJ1-2	TGTGCCAGCAGCTTGACAGGGCAAGGCTACACCTTC	CASSLTGQGYTF
-	13	-	TRBV30	TRBJ2-1	TGTGCCTGGAGTACACAGGGTCTCAATGAGCAGTTCTTC	CAWSTQGLNEQFF
-	12	few	TRBV6-1	TRBJ1-1	TGTGCCAGCAGGCAGGGCGACGCTGAAGCTTTCTTT	CASRQGDAEAFF
TRBD2	17	-	TRBV7-6	TRBJ2-1	TGTGCCAGCAGCCCCCGGACTAGCGGACGGGGGGGAGGTGAGCAGTTCTTC	CASSPRTSGRGGGEQFF
TRBD1	16	few	TRBV7-9	TRBJ1-2	TGTGCCAGCAGCCAGGGGACAGGGAGAGCTAACTATGGCTACACCTTC	CASSQGTGRANYGYTF
TRBD1	14	-	TRBV3-1/TRBV3-2	TRBJ2-7	TGTGCCAGCAGCCAAGACAGGGGGCTGGACGAGCAGTACTTC	CASSQDRGLDEQYF
TRBD1	16	-	TRBV5-6	TRBJ2-5	TGTGCCAGCAGCCATAGGACAGGGGGGCCCCAAGAGACCCAGTACTTC	CASSHRTGGPQETQYF
-	15	few	TRBV11-2	TRBJ2-5	TGTGCCAGCAGCTTAGTCGGGACATACCAAGAGACCCAGTACTTC	CASSLVGTYQETQYF
TRBD1	17	-	TRBV15	TRBJ2-7	TGTGCCACCAGCCCCTCGGCCGAGACAGGGGGTCCCTACGAGCAGTACTTC	CATSPSAETGGPYEQYF
TRBD2	16	-	TRBV3-1/TRBV3-2	TRBJ2-1	TGTGCCAGCAGCCAAGATACAAGCGGGAGTGTCAATGAGCAGTTCTTC	CASSQDTSGSVNEQFF
-	13	-	TRBV18	TRBJ2-7	TGTGCCAGCTGCCTTGGCCCATCCTACGAGCAGTACTTC	CASCLGPSYEQYF
TRBD2	14	-	TRBV28	TRBJ2-7	TGTGCCACCCAGACTAGCGGACCGATCTACGAGCAGTACTTC	CATQTSGPIYEQYF
TRBD2	14	-	TRBV7-2	TRBJ2-3	TGTGCCAGCAGCTCCGGACTAGCCAGGGATACGCAGTATTTT	CASSSGLARDTQYF
TRBD2	16	-	TRBV19	TRBJ2-1	TGTGCCTCGAGACCTTCTAGCGGGAGGGCCTACAATGAGCAGTTCTTC	CASRPSSGRAYNEQFF
TRBD2	19	-	TRBV12-5	TRBJ2-1	TGTGCTAGTGGTTTGGTAGGGACTAGCGGCCCGAGCTCCTACAATGAGCAGTTCTTC	CASGLVGTSGPSSYNEQFF
TRBD1	15	-	TRBV6-5	TRBJ1-2	TGTGCCAGCAGTTCACCCCGGACAGGGAACTATGGCTACACCTTC	CASSSPRTGNYGYTF
TRBD1	14	-	TRBV9	TRBJ1-2	TGTGCCAGCAGCCCACAGGGGGCGGGCTATGGCTACACCTTC	CASSPQGAGYGYTF
TRBD1	17	-	TRBV5-1	TRBJ1-2	TGCGCCAGCAGCTTGGTCGGGACAGGGAGCGCGGGCTATGGCTACACCTTC	CASSLVGTGSAGYGYTF